This T cell receptor (beta chain) was identified in a study of T-cell reconstitution after alpha-beta-depleted transplantation in children. Study-wide results and caveats: Once a year had passed after transplant, T-cell counts and diversity came mostly from newly produced T cells.

Unique molecular identifiers were incorporated into the prepared TCRbeta library. Using its own MiXCR run on the PCR reads, TCRdb lists one record per CDR3 protein. Of tens of thousands of distinct CDR3 sequences listed, roughly 5.2% are singletons. This clonotype was recorded many times. Its antigen is unidentified. The material sequenced was PBMCs, mostly from graft donor cells, taken 180 days after TCRalphabeta/CD19-depleted stem cell transplant. The receptor comes from a boy under two years old who had a stem cell transplant for acute myeloid leukemia, so the T cells may come from the graft donor.

In nucleotides, the CDR3 is TGTGCCAGCAGCTTGGGGTCCTACACCGGGGAGCTGTTTTTT. Translated: CASSLGSYTGELFF. The chain has TRBV7-9 and TRBJ2-2, with D uncertain. This CDR3 is 14 amino acids long. From germline, CDR1 is SEHNR and CDR2 FQNEAQ (reference sequence). Trimming left V 3 bases short and J 3 bases short, with 8 bases between.